The source of this TCR beta chain is a study of regulatory T cells in long-lasting Graves disease. Both iRepertoire HTBI primers and Arm-PCR of CDR3 regions were used to build the TCR beta libraries. Each CDR3 protein is one row after TCRdb ran MiXCR on the multiplex PCR reads. The sample comprises around 300,000 distinct CDR3 sequences, more than 20% of which are singletons, and roughly 50% rests with the top ten. Points from the study as a whole: TRBV28, TRBJ1-2 and TRBJ2-5 were segments that persistent disease favored. Less diverse TCR repertoires were seen in persistent Graves' patients than in newly diagnosed ones.

Remarks on this clonotype: Its antigen is not identified.

The time point was: persistent/refractory GD, antithyroid drugs over 5 years with positive TRAb. TCR sequences were obtained from RNA taken from PBMCs. In each case, Graves' disease was diagnosed per American Thyroid Association guidelines. Trimming stripped 1 base from V and 5 bases from J, with 11 bases between. The CDR3 is made up of 14 amino acids. The V gene's germline CDR1 is SGHTA and CDR2 FQGNSA. The chain carries TRBV7-2 and TRBJ2-5, with D perhaps matching TRBD2 (5 bases). This clonotype was sampled from a female donor with Graves disease. The sample in question was peripheral blood mononuclear cells (PBMCs), obtained when the disease was refractory, from a patient treated with antithyroid drugs. The CDR3 sequence: CASSLGSRRETQYF. CDR3 coding DNA: TGTGCCAGCAGCTTAGGTTCTAGGAGGGAGACCCAGTACTTC.